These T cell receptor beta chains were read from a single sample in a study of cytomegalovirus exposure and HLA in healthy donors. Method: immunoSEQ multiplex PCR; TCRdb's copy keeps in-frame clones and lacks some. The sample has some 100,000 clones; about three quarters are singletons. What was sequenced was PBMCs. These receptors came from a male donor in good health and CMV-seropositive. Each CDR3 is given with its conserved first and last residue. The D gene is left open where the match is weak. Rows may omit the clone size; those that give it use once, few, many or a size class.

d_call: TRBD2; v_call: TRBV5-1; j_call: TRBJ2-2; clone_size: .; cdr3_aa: CASSLMGLNTGELFF; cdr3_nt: TGCGCCAGCAGCTTAATGGGACTAAACACCGGGGAGCTGTTTTTT
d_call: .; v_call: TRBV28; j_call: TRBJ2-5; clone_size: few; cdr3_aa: CASSLTRREKETQYF; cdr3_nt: TGTGCCAGCAGTTTAACCCGTAGAGAGAAAGAGACCCAGTACTTC
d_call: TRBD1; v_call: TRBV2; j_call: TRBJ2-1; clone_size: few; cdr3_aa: CASSIGQGVEQFF; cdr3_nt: TGTGCCAGCAGTATCGGACAGGGGGTTGAGCAGTTCTTC
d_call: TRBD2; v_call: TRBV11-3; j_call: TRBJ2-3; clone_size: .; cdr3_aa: CASSSRAGESTDTQYF; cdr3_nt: TGTGCCAGCAGCTCTCGAGCGGGAGAGAGCACAGATACGCAGTATTTT
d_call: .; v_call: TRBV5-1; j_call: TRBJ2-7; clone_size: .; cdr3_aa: CASSLSGGSYEQYF; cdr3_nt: TGCGCCAGCAGCTTGAGTGGCGGTTCCTACGAGCAGTACTTC
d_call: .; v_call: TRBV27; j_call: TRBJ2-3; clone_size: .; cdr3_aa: CASSRRASTDTQYF; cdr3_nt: TGTGCCAGCAGTCGGCGGGCTAGCACAGATACGCAGTATTTT
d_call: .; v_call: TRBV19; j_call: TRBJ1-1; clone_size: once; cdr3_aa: CASSIVGEGIEAFF; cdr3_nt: TGTGCCAGTAGTATTGTAGGGGAAGGGATTGAAGCTTTCTTT
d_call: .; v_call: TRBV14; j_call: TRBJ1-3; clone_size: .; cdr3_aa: CASSPRIFSGNTIYF; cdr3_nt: TGTGCCAGCAGTCCTAGGATATTCTCTGGAAACACCATATATTTT
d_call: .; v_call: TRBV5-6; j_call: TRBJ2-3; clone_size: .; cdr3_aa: CASSPVGSGDTDTQYF; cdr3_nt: TGTGCCAGCAGCCCCGTGGGTAGTGGAGACACAGATACGCAGTATTTT
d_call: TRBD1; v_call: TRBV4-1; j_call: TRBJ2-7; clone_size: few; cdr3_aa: CASSRETGTGSIYEQYF; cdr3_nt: TGCGCCAGCAGCCGAGAGACCGGGACAGGGTCGATCTACGAGCAGTACTTC
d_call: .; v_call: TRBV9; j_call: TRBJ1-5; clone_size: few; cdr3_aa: CASSVGGESGVQPQHF; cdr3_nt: TGTGCCAGCAGCGTCGGGGGGGAATCGGGAGTACAGCCCCAGCATTTT
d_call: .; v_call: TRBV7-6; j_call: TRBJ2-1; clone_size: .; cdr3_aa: CASSRISSPSSYNEQFF; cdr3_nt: TGTGCCAGCAGCCGCATATCGAGTCCTAGCTCCTACAATGAGCAGTTCTTC
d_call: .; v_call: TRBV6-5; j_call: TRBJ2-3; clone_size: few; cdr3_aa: CASSYPSGTDTQYF; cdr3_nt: TGTGCCAGCAGTTACCCCAGCGGAACAGATACGCAGTATTTT
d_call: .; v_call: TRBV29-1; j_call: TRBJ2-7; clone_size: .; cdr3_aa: CSVDFAYEQYF; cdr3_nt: TGCAGCGTTGATTTCGCCTACGAGCAGTACTTC
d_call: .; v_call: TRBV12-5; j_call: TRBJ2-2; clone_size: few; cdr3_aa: CASARRAGELFF; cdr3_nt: TGTGCTAGTGCCAGGAGGGCCGGGGAGCTGTTTTTT
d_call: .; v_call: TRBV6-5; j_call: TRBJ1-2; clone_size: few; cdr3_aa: CASSGVNYGYTF; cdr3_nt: TGTGCCAGCAGTGGAGTTAACTATGGCTACACCTTC
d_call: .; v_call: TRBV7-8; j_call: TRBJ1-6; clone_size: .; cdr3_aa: CASSLALPVSPLHF; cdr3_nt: TGTGCCAGCAGCTTAGCCCTTCCTGTTTCACCCCTCCACTTT
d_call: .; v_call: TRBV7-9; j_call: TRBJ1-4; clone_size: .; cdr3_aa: CASSLAGEAGEKLFF; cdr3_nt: TGTGCCAGCAGCTTAGCTGGGGAGGCGGGTGAAAAACTGTTTTTT
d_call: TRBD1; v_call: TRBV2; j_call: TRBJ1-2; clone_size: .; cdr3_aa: CASRGGQGAGYGYTF; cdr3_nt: TGTGCCAGCAGGGGGGGACAGGGCGCAGGGTATGGCTACACCTTC
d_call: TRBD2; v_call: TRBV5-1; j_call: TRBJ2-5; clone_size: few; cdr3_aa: CASSLTSGGVGETQYF; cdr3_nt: TGCGCCAGCAGCCTGACTAGCGGGGGGGTTGGAGAGACCCAGTACTTC
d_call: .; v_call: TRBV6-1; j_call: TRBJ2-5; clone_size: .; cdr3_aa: CASSDGPDQETQYF; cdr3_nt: TGTGCCAGCAGTGATGGGCCAGACCAAGAGACCCAGTACTTC
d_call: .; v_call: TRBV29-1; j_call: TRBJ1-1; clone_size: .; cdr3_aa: CSTQRGGSAFF; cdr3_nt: TGCAGCACCCAACGAGGCGGTTCGGCTTTCTTT
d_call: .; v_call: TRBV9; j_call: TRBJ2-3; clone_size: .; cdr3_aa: CASSPDLARSTDTQYF; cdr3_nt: TGTGCCAGCAGCCCCGACTTGGCTAGGAGCACAGATACGCAGTATTTT
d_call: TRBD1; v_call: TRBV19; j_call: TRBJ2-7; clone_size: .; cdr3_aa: CASSMGQGYEQYF; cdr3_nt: TGTGCCAGTAGTATGGGACAGGGCTACGAGCAGTACTTC
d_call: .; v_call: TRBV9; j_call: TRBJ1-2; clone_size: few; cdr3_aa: CASSVDPANYGYTF; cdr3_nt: TGTGCCAGCAGCGTAGATCCAGCTAACTATGGCTACACCTTC
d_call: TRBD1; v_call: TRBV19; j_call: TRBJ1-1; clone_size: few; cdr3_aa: CASSMVPDRVNTEAFF; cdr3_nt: TGTGCCAGTAGTATGGTCCCGGACAGGGTTAACACTGAAGCTTTCTTT
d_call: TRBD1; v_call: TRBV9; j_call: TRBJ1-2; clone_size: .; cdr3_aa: CASSVGQGAGYGYTF; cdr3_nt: TGTGCCAGCAGCGTCGGACAGGGGGCCGGCTATGGCTACACCTTC
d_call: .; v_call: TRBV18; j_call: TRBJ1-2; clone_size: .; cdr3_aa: CASSPPSGVDGYTF; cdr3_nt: TGTGCCAGCTCACCACCATCGGGGGTCGATGGCTACACCTTC
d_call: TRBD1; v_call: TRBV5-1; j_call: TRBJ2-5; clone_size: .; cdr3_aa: CASRQGQGAFETQYF; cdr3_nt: TGCGCCAGCAGACAAGGACAGGGGGCCTTTGAGACCCAGTACTTC
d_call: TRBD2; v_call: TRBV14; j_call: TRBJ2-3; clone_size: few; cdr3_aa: CASSQATSGASAQYF; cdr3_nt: TGTGCCAGCAGCCAAGCCACTAGCGGGGCTTCGGCGCAGTATTTT
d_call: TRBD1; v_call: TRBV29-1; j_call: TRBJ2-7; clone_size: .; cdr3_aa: CSALAPWDRGGEQYF; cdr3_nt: TGCAGCGCCTTGGCCCCCTGGGACAGGGGGGGCGAGCAGTACTTC
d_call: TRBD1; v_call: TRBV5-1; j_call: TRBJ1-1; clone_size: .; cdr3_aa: CASSSGQGNTEAFF; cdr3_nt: TGCGCCAGCAGTTCCGGACAGGGGAACACTGAAGCTTTCTTT
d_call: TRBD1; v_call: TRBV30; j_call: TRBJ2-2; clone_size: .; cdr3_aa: CAWSPGQTTGELFF; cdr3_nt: TGTGCCTGGTCCCCGGGACAGACCACCGGGGAGCTGTTTTTT
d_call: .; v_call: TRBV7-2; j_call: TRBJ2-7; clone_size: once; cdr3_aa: CASSLGYGPTQYF; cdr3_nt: TGTGCCAGCAGCTTAGGGTATGGGCCCACCCAGTACTTC
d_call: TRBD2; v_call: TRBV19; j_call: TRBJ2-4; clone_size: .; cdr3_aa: CASSPGLAGGRLYF; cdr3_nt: TGTGCCAGTAGCCCGGGACTAGCGGGGGGCCGTCTGTACTTC
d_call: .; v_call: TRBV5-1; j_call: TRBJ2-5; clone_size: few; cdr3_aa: CASSLGLVGTQYF; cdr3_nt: TGCGCCAGCAGCTTGGGACTAGTCGGGACCCAGTACTTC
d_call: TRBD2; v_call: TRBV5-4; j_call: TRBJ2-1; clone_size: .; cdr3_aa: CASSASTTSGGPNNEQFF; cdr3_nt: TGTGCCAGCAGCGCGTCGACAACTAGCGGGGGGCCTAACAATGAGCAGTTCTTC
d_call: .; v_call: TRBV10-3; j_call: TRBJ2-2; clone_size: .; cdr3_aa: CAISARQGRDTGELFF; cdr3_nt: TGTGCCATCAGTGCCCGACAGGGGAGGGACACCGGGGAGCTGTTTTTT
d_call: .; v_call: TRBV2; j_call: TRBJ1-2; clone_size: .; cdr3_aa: CATIQGRWGYGYTF; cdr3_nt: TGTGCCACCATCCAGGGGCGCTGGGGCTATGGCTACACCTTC
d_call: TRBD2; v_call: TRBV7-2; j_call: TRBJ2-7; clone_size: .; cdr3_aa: CASSFEGWLAGARYEQYF; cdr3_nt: TGTGCCAGCAGCTTTGAGGGATGGCTAGCGGGGGCCCGCTACGAGCAGTACTTC
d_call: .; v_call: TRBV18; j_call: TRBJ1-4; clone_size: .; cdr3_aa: CASSPSGSTNEKLFF; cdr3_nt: TGTGCCAGCTCACCCTCAGGATCAACTAATGAAAAACTGTTTTTT
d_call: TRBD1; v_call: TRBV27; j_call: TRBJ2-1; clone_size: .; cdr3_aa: CASSVRDSYNEQFF; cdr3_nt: TGTGCCAGCAGTGTCCGGGACAGCTACAATGAGCAGTTCTTC
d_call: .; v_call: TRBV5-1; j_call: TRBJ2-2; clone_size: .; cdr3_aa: CASSLGTNTGELFF; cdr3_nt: TGCGCCAGCAGCCTCGGGACTAACACCGGGGAGCTGTTTTTT
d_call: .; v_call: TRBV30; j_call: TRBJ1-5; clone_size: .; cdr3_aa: CAWRRSGRQPQHF; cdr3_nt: TGTGCCTGGAGGCGCTCGGGGAGGCAGCCCCAGCATTTT